These T cell receptor beta chains were read from a single sample in a study of human T cells and chemical hapten exposure. TCRdb independently ran MiXCR on the RACE reads; one entry per CDR3 protein. The sample has some 350,000 distinct CDR3 sequences; roughly 6.9% are singletons. This material consisted of whole blood, taken in connection with sensitization to the hapten diphenylcyclopropenone (DPC). The receptors stem from a woman under 30 with alopecia areata. Some clones in this sample may be carry-over from other donors' samples. Both conserved end residues are trimmed from each CDR3. The order of the fields is V gene, CDR3 protein.

TRBV6-6 | ASSYHRGRGSNQPQH
TRBV12-3/TRBV12-4 | ASSLGRDSPLH
TRBV7-2 | ASSWTPDTQY
TRBV7-8 | ASSLSGGDTGELF
TRBV28 | VTEMNTEAF
TRBV6-6 | ASSYLIQGRGYT
TRBV5-1 | ASSFGDRAGNTEAF
TRBV6-5 | ASSYSLVYWSGLNTEAF
TRBV15 | ATSSGGTINTGELF
TRBV11-3 | ASSLGAGGLTDTQY
TRBV7-6 | ASSPSDRDEQY
TRBV2 | ASKRESYNEQF
TRBV29-1 | SASDRNYGYT
TRBV7-2 | ASSPGVWTEAF
TRBV7-2 | ASSLDGTGHYGYT
TRBV11-2 | ASSLLGADEKLF
TRBV12-3/TRBV12-4 | ASSKGGYTGELF
TRBV24-1 | ATSDGLGTGPDTQY
TRBV10-3 | ASEESSGEQETQY
TRBV5-5 | ASSPGIETQY
TRBV7-2 | ASSLAGLAGGYSYEQY
TRBV5-1 | ASSPGTGAYSNQPQH
TRBV7-3 | ASSFNRGSYNEQF
TRBV14 | ASSQAMGQGNNEQF
TRBV29-1 | SVGRGSSYNEQF
TRBV6-2/TRBV6-3 | ASSYRRGPRGQQLQH
TRBV13 | ASRVAGNTIY
TRBV7-2 | ASSLRGSSGNTIY
TRBV5-1 | ASSLGTIFTGELF
TRBV29-1 | SVVGGESVRAEAF
TRBV15 | ATSSATTPEAF
TRBV18 | ASTTESETQY
TRBV7-2 | ASSLAISGANVLT
TRBV18 | ASSPRTSGSYEQY
TRBV3-1 | ASSRTGGITSPLH
TRBV11-2 | ASTFTSGGLNEQF
TRBV2 | ASSDKWRATEAF
TRBV7-8 | ASSLAWWDRVSYT